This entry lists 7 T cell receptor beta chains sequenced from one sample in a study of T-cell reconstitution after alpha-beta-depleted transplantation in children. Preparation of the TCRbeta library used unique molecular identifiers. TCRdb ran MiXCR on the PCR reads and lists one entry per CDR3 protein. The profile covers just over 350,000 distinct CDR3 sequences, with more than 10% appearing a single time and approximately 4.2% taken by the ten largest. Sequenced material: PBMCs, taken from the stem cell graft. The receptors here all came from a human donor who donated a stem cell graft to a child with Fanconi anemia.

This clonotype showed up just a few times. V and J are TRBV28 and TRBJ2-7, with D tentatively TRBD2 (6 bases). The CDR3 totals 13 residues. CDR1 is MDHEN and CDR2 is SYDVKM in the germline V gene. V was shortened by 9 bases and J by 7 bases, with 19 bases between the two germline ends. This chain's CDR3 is CASQLTQSGEQYV. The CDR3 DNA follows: TGTGCCAGTCAACTTACACAAAGCGGGGAGCAGTACGTC.

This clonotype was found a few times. CDR3 nucleotides: TGTGCCAGCAGCCCACAAGCGGGGGGGCGCCAAGAGACCCAGTACTTC. Its translation is CASSPQAGGRQETQYF. This rearrangement joins TRBV28 to TRBJ2-5; TRBD2 aligns across 10 bases. The CDR3 runs to 16 residues. With V trimmed by 6 bases and J by 1 base, 8 bases remained unmatched. The V gene's germline CDR1 is MDHEN and CDR2 SYDVKM.

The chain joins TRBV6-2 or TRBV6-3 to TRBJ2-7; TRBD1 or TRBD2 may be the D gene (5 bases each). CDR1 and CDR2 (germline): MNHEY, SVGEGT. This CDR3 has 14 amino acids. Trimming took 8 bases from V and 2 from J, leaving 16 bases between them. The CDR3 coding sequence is TGTGCCAGCTGCCCCGGGACGGTGACCTACGAGCAGTACTTC. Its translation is CASCPGTVTYEQYF.

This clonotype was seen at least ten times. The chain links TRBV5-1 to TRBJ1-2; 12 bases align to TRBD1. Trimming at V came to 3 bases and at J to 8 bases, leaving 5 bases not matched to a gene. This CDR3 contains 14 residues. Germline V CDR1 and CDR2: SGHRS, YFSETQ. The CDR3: CASSSGTGGFGYTF. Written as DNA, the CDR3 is TGCGCCAGCAGCTCGGGGACAGGGGGCTTCGGCTACACCTTC.

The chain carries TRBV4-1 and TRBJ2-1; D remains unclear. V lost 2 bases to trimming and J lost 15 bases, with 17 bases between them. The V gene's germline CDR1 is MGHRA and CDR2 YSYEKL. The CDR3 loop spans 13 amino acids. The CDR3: CASSQPYVSRLFF. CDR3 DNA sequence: TGCGCCAGCAGCCAACCCTATGTCAGTCGGTTGTTCTTC.

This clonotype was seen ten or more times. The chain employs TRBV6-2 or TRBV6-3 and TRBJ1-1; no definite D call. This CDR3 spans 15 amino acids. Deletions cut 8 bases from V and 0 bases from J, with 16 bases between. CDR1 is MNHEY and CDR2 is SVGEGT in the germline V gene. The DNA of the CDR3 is TGTGCCAGCTCCTCCGTGGGTTCCATGAACACTGAAGCTTTCTTT. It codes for CASSSVGSMNTEAFF.

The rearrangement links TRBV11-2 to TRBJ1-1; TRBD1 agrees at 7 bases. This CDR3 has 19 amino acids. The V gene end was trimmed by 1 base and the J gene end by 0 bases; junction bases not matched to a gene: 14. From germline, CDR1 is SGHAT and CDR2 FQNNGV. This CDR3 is CASSLGPRQGFSMNTEAFF. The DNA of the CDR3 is TGTGCCAGCAGCTTAGGTCCCCGACAGGGATTCTCAATGAACACTGAAGCTTTCTTT.